In its sample, the clone carrying this TCR beta chain was seen a few times. Its antigen is as yet unknown. The data originate from a study of T-cell memory formation after mild COVID-19. Findings and caveats of the study: The authors left the SARS-CoV-2 specificity of second-wave clones peaking on day 37 unconfirmed. Contracting CD4+ clones were located mainly in CM and EM, and CD8+ clones in EMRA. Later expanders leaned CD4+, whereas clones that contracted between day 15 and 85 were balanced CD4/CD8.

TCRdb itself ran the 5' RACE reads through MiXCR, one entry per CDR3 protein. Here the sample spans around 250,000 distinct CDR3 sequences, about a sixth being singletons. The germline gives CDR1 ENHRY, CDR2 SYGVKD. The CDR3 sequence is 16 residues long. The V and J ends lost 3 bases and 0 bases, in that order; junction bases with no gene match: 7. Sequenced input: PBMCs or a T cell subset sorted from them (not recorded which). The TCR comes from a man younger than 35 who had mild COVID-19 (a few samples of this study predate the infection). Cell type and time point are not known. V is TRBV10-3 and J is TRBJ1-2, with TRBD1 matching 7 bases. The CDR3 DNA follows: TGTGCCATCAGTGACCCGGGACAGTCAGCTAACTATGGCTACACCTTC. Amino acids: CAISDPGQSANYGYTF.